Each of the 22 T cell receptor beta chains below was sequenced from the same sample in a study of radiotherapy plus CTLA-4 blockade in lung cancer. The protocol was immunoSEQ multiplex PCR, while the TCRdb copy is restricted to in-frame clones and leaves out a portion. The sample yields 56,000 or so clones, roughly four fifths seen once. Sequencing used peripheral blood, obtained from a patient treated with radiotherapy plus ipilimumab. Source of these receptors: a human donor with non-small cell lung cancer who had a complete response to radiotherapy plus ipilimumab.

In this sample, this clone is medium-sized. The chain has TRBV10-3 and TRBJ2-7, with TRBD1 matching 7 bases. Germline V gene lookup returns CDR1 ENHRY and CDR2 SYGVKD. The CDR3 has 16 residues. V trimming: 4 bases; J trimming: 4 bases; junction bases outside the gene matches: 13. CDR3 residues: CAISGGQTRPAYEQYF. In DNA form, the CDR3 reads TGTGCCATCAGTGGGGGACAGACCAGGCCGGCTTACGAGCAGTACTTC.

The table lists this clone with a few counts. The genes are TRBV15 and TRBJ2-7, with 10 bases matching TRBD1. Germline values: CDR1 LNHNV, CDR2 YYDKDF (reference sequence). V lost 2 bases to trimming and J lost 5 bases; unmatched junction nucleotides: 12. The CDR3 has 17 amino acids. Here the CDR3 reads CATSRYYDRGLGDEQYV. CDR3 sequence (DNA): TGTGCCACCAGCAGATACTACGACAGGGGGCTTGGGGACGAGCAGTACGTC.

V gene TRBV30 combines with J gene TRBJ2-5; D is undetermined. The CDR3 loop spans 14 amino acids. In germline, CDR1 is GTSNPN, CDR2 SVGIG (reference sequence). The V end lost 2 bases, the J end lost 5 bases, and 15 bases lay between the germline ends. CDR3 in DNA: TGTGCCTGGAGTCTACTTGGTTCTGCTGAGACCCAGTACTTC. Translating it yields CAWSLLGSAETQYF.

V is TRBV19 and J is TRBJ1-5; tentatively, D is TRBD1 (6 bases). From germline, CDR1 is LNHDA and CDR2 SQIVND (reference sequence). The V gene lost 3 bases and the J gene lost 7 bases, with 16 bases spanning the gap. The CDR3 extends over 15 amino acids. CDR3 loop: CASSMVAGANQPQHF. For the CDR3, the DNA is TGTGCCAGTAGTATGGTCGCGGGGGCGAACCAGCCCCAGCATTTT.

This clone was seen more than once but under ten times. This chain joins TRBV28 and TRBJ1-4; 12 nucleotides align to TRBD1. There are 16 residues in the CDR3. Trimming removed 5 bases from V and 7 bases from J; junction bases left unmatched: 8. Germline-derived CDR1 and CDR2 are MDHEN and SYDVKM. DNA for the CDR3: TGTGCCAGCAGTCCATCAGGGACAGGGGGCCTTGAAAAACTGTTTTTT. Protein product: CASSPSGTGGLEKLFF. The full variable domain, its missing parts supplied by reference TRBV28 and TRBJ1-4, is DVKVTQSSRYLVKRTGEKVFLECVQDMDHENMFWYRQDPGLGLRLIYFSYDVKMKEKGDIPEGYSVSREKKERFSLILESASTNQTSMYLCASSPSGTGGLEKLFFGSGTQLSVL.

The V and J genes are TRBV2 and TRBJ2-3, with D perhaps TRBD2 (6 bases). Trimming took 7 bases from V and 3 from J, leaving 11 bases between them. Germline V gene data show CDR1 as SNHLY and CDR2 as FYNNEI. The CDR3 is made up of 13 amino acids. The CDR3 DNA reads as TGTGCCAGCATACGGGAGAGTACAGATACGCAGTATTTT. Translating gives CASIRESTDTQYF.

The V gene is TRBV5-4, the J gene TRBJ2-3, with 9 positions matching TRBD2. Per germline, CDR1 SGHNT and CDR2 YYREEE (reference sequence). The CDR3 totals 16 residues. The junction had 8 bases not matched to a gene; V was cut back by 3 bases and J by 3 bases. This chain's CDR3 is CASSSGRAGGTDTQYF. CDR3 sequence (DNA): TGTGCCAGCAGCTCGGGGCGAGCGGGGGGTACAGATACGCAGTATTTT.

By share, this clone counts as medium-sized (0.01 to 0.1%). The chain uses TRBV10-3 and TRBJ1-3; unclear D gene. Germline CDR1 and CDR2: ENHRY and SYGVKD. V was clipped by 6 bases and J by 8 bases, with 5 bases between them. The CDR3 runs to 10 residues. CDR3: CAIRSDTIYF. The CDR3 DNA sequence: TGTGCCATCAGGAGTGACACCATATATTTT.

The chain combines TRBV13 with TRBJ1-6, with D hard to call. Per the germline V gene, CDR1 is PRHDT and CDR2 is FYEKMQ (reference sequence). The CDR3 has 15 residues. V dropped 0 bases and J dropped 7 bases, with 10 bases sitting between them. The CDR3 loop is CASSLGAGLNSPLHF. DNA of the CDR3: TGTGCCAGCAGCTTAGGCGCCGGGTTGAATTCACCCCTCCACTTT.

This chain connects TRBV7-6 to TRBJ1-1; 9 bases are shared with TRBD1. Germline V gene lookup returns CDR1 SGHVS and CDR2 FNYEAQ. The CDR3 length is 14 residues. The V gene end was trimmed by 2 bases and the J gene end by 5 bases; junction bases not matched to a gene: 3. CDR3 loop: CASSLRQGGTEAFF. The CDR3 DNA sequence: TGTGCCAGCAGCTTAAGACAGGGGGGGACTGAAGCTTTCTTT.

The CDR3 DNA sequence: TGTGCCAGCAGCGTAGTAGATAGCGGGGTTAATGAGCAGTTCTTC. Protein: CASSVVDSGVNEQFF. The chain is built from TRBV9 and TRBJ2-1; 8 nucleotides agree with TRBD2. With 0 bases clipped from V and 7 bases from J, the junction kept 6 bases outside the gene matches. Germline CDR1 SGDLS, CDR2 YYNGEE. CDR3 length: 15 amino acids.

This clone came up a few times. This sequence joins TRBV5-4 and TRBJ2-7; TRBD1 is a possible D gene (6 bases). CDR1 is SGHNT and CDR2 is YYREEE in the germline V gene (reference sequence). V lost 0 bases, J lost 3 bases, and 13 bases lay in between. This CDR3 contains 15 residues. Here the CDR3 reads CASSLGYAGDYEQYF. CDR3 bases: TGTGCCAGCAGCTTGGGGTACGCAGGGGACTACGAGCAGTACTTC.

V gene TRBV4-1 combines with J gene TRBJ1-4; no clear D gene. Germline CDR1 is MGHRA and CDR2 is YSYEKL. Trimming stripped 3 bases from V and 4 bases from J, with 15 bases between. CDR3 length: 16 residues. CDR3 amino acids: CASSQATDGHNEKLFF. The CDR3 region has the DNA TGCGCCAGCAGCCAGGCGACTGACGGCCATAATGAAAAACTGTTTTTT.

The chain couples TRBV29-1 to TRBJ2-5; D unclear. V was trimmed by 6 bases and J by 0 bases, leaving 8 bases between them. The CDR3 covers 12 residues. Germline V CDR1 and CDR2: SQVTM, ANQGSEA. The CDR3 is CSVEAHQETQYF. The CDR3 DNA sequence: TGCAGCGTCGAGGCCCACCAAGAGACCCAGTACTTC.

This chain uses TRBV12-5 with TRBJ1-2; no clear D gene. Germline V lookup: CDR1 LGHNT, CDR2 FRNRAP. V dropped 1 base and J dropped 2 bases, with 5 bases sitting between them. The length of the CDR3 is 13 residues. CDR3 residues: CASGLESNYGYTF. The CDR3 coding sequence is TGTGCTAGTGGTTTGGAGAGCAACTATGGCTACACCTTC.

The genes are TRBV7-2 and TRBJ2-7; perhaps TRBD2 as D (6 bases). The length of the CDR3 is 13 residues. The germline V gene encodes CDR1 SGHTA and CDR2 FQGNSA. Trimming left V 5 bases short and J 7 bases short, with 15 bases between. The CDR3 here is CASSLGRGWEQYV. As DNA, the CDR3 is TGTGCCAGCAGCCTGGGACGGGGGTGGGAGCAGTACGTC.

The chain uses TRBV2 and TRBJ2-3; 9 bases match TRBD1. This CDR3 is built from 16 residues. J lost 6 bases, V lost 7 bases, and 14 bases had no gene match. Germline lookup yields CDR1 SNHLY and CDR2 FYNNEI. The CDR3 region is CASIRQGDGGADTQYF. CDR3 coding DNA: TGTGCCAGCATCAGACAGGGGGACGGAGGGGCCGATACGCAGTATTTT.

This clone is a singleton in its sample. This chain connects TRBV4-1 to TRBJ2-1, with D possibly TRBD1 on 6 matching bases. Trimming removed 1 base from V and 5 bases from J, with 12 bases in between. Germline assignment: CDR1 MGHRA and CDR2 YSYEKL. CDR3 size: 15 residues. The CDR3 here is CASSQVRGRDNEQFF. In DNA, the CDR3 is TGCGCCAGCAGCCAAGTCAGGGGTCGAGACAATGAGCAGTTCTTC.

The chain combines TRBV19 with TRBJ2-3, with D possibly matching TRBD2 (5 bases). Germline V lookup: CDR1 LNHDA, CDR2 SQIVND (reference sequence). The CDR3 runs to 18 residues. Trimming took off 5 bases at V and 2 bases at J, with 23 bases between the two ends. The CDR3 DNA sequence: TGTGCCAGTAGTTCTCCCGCACGGGATCCTAATATCACAGATACGCAGTATTTT. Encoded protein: CASSSPARDPNITDTQYF.

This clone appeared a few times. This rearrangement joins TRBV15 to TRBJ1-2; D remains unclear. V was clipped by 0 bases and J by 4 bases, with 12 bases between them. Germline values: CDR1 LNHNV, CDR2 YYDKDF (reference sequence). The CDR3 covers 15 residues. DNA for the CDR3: TGTGCCACCAGCAGAGAGGACGGAGGCCCCTATGGCTACACCTTC. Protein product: CATSREDGGPYGYTF.

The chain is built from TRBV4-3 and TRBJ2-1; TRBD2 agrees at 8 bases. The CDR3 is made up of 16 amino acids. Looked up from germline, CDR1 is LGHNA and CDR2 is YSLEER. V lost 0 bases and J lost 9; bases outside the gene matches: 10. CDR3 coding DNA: TGCGCCAGCAGCCAAGAACATCTAGCGGGCTTTATTGAGCAGTTCTTC. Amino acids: CASSQEHLAGFIEQFF.

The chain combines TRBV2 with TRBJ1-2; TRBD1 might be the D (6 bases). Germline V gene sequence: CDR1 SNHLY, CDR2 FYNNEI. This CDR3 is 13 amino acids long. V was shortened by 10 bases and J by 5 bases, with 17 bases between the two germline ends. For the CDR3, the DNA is TGTGCCACCCCGTTAGGACAGATATATGGCTACACCTTC. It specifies CATPLGQIYGYTF.